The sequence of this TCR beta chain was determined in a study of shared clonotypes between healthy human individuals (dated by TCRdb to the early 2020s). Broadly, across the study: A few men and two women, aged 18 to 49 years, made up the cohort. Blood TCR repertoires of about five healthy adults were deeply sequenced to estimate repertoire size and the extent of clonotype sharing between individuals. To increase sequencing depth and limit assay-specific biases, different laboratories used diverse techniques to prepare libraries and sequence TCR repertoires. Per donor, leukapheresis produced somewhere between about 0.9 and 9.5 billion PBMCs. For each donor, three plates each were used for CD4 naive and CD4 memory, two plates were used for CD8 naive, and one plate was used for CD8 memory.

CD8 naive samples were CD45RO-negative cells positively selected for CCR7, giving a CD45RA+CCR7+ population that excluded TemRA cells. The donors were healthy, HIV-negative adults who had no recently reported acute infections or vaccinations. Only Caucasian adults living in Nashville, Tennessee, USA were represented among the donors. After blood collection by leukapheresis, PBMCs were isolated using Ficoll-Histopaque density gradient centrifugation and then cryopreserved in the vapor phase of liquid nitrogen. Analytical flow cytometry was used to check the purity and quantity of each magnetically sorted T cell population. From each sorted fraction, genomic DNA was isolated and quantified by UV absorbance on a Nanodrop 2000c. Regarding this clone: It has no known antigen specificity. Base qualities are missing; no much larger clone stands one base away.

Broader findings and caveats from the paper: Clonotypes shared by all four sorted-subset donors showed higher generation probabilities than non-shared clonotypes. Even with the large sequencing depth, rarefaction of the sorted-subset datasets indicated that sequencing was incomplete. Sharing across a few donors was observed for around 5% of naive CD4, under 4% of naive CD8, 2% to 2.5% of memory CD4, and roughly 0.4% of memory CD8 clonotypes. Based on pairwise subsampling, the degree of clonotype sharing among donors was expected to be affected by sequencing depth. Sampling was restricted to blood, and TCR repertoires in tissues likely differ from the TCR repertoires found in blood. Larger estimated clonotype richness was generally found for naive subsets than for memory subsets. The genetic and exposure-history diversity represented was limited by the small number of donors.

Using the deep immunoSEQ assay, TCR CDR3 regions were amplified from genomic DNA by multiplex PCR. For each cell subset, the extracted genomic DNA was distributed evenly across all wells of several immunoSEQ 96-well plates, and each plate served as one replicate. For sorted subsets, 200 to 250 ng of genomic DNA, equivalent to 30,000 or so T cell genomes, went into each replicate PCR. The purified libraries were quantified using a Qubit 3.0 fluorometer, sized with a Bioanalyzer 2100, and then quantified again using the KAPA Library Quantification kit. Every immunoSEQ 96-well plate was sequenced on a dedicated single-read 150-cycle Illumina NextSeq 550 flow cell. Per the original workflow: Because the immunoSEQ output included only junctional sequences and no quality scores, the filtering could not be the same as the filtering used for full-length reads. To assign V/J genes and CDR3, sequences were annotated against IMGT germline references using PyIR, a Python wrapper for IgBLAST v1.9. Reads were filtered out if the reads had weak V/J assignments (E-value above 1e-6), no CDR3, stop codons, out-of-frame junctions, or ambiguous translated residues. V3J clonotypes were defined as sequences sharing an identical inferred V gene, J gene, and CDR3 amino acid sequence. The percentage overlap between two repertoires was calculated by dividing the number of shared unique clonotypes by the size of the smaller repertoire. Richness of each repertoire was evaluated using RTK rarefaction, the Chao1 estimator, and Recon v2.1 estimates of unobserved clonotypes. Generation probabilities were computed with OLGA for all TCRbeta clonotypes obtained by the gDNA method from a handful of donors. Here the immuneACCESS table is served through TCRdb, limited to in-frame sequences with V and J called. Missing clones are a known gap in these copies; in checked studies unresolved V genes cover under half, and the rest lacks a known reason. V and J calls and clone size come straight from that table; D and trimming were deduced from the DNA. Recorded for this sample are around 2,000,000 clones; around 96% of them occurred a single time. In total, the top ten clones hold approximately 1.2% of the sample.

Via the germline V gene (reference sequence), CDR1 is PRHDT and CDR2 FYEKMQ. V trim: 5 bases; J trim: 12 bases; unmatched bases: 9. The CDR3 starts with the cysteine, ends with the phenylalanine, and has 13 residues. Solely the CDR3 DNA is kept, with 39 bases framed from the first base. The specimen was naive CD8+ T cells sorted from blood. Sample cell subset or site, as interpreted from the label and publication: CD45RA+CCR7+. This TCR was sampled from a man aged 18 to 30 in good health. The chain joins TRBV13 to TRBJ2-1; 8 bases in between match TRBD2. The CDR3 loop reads CASSPGREATQFF. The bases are TGTGCCAGCAGCCCTGGGCGGGAGGCTACGCAGTTCTTC.